This T cell receptor beta chain was profiled in a study of blood T cell repertoires in COVID-19. Study details: Sites in the United States, Italy and Spain provided acute and convalescent COVID-19 samples.

Data came from immunoSEQ multiplex PCR; TCRdb stores just in-frame clones and leaves some out. Counted here are under 150,000 clones, around 89% occurring once; the ten biggest clones make up 18%. Germline V gene lookup returns CDR1 LGHDT and CDR2 YNNKEL (reference sequence). The CDR3 has 15 residues. V gave up 4 bases and J gave up 6 bases, with 18 bases separating them. This TCR derives from a man in his forties or fifties with active or convalescent COVID-19. The chain links TRBV3-1 (or the pseudogene TRBV3-2) to TRBJ1-1; perhaps TRBD1 as D (5 bases). The sample taken for sequencing was peripheral blood. CDR3 coding DNA: TGTGCCAGCAGCCCCCCCGCCGGGGGAGGGTCTGAAGCTTTCTTT. The encoded protein is CASSPPAGGGSEAFF.